The 28 T cell receptor beta chains in this list originate from one sample, sequenced in a study of control samples from healthy donors and cancer patients. Libraries were prepared by immunoSEQ multiplex PCR; TCRdb keeps only in-frame clonotypes and omits some of them. The sample contains more than 140,000 clones, 94% of which appear only once. Sequenced: blood. The source of these receptors is a middle-aged man in good health.

J is TRBJ2-5 and V is TRBV23-1; D is perhaps TRBD1 (7 bases). TRBV23-1 qualifies as an ORF whose function is uncertain. This CDR3 spans 16 amino acids. The germline V and J ends were trimmed by 4 bases and 0 bases, with 15 bases remaining between them. The CDR3 loop reads CASSPPRDSDQETQYF. Here the CDR3 DNA reads TGCGCCAGCAGTCCCCCGCGGGACAGTGACCAAGAGACCCAGTACTTC.

This chain links TRBV27 with TRBJ2-4, with D maybe TRBD1 (6 bases). The germline V gene has CDR1 MNHEY and CDR2 SMNVEV (reference sequence). With 1 base removed from V and 3 bases from J, the gap between germline ends came to 16 bases. The length of the CDR3 is 17 residues. CDR3 sequence (DNA): TGTGCCAGCAGTTTATTTGGGGGCTTCAGGGTCAAAAACATTCAGTACTTC. This sequence encodes CASSLFGGFRVKNIQYF.

This clone was seen a handful of times. The chain is built from TRBV2 and TRBJ1-1; possibly TRBD1 for D (5 bases). This CDR3 comprises 15 residues. Germline values: CDR1 SNHLY, CDR2 FYNNEI. Trimming removed 0 bases from V and 7 bases from J, with 15 bases in between. CDR3 in DNA: TGTGCCAGCAGTGAAGCCTCAGGGACGGCCGGTGAAGCTTTCTTT. Its translation is CASSEASGTAGEAFF.

This chain connects TRBV7-9 to TRBJ2-3; 11 bases map to TRBD2. Trimming cost V 5 bases and J 2 bases; bases outside gene matches: 6. Germline CDR1 is SEHNR and CDR2 is FQNEAQ (reference sequence). This CDR3 comprises 16 residues. DNA for the CDR3: TGTGCCAGCAGCCCCGGACTAGCGGGTTACACAGATACGCAGTATTTT. It translates to CASSPGLAGYTDTQYF.

CDR3: CAWMKNEQYF. CDR3 bases: TGTGCCTGGATGAAGAACGAGCAGTACTTC. The rearrangement links TRBV30 to TRBJ2-7; D unclear. CDR1 is GTSNPN and CDR2 is SVGIG in the germline V gene (reference sequence). The V end was cut by 4 bases, the J end by 5 bases, with 6 bases between. CDR3 length: 10 residues.

J is TRBJ1-1 and V is TRBV18; D might be TRBD1 (6 bases). The germline V and J ends were trimmed by 3 bases and 0 bases, with 11 bases remaining between them. CDR1 is KGHSH, CDR2 LQKENI, per germline. The length of the CDR3 is 15 residues. In nucleotides, the CDR3 is TGTGCCAGCTCACCTAAGGACAGATTGAACACTGAAGCTTTCTTT. The encoded protein is CASSPKDRLNTEAFF.

The chain has TRBV5-6 and TRBJ1-5, with D maybe TRBD1 (5 bases). The CDR3 has 13 amino acids. CDR1 and CDR2 (germline): SGHDT, YYEEEE. Trimming stripped 2 bases from V and 2 bases from J, with 5 bases between. The CDR3: CASSLQGNQPQHF. As DNA, the CDR3 is TGTGCCAGCAGCTTACAGGGCAATCAGCCCCAGCATTTT.

This chain joins TRBV4-3 and TRBJ2-1; TRBD2 matches 14 bases. V lost 0 bases to trimming and J lost 4 bases; unmatched junction nucleotides: 11. Germline CDR1 reads LGHNA; CDR2 reads YSLEER. The CDR3 loop spans 20 amino acids. CDR3 sequence: CASSQDGRGTSGSPYNEQFF. Written as DNA, the CDR3 is TGCGCCAGCAGCCAAGATGGGAGAGGGACTAGCGGGAGCCCGTACAATGAGCAGTTCTTC.

This clone appeared once. This chain links TRBV4-1 with TRBJ2-3; D might be TRBD1 (6 bases). CDR1 and CDR2 from the germline V gene are MGHRA and YSYEKL. The CDR3 totals 16 residues. V was clipped by 0 bases and J by 2 bases, with 12 bases between them. CDR3 in amino acids: CASSQDGAGVTDTQYF. In DNA form, the CDR3 reads TGCGCCAGCAGCCAAGATGGGGCAGGGGTCACAGATACGCAGTATTTT.

J is TRBJ2-1 and V is TRBV20-1; possible D gene TRBD2, 5 bases. This CDR3 comprises 14 residues. From germline, CDR1 is DFQATT and CDR2 SNEGSKA (reference sequence). V lost 3 bases, J lost 8 bases, and 17 bases lay in between. The CDR3: CSASLFGIVDEQFF. As DNA, the CDR3 is TGCAGTGCTAGTCTTTTCGGGATAGTCGATGAGCAGTTCTTC.

The chain links TRBV25-1 to TRBJ1-5, with a possible D match to TRBD1 (6 bases). CDR3 length equals 17 residues. V shed 3 bases and J shed 0 bases, with 15 bases lying between them. Germline loops: CDR1 MGHDK, CDR2 SYGVNS. This chain's CDR3 is CASSDQQGFDSNQPQHF. The CDR3, as DNA: TGTGCCAGCAGTGATCAACAGGGATTTGATAGCAATCAGCCCCAGCATTTT.

V usage is TRBV18 and J usage is TRBJ1-1; 10 bases agree with TRBD1. Germline CDR1 KGHSH, CDR2 LQKENI. With V trimmed by 4 bases and J by 9 bases, 11 bases remained unmatched. The length of the CDR3 is 15 residues. The CDR3: CASSQTGTGVPQAFF. CDR3 sequence (DNA): TGTGCCAGCTCACAGACCGGGACAGGGGTCCCTCAAGCTTTCTTT.

A remark on this clone: This same CDR3 is encoded by further DNA sequences in the sample. The rearrangement uses TRBV7-8 and TRBJ1-1; D is ambiguous. CDR1 and CDR2 (germline): SGHVS, FQNEAQ. This CDR3 has 11 residues. The ends were cut back, 2 bases at V and 8 bases at J, with 6 bases in the middle. CDR3 region: CASSLPGEAFF. The CDR3 DNA follows: TGTGCCAGCAGCTTACCGGGGGAAGCTTTCTTT.

CDR3 DNA: TGTGCCAGCAGCTTAGATCAGGTCAGGGGGCATCAGCCCCAGCATTTT. Amino acids: CASSLDQVRGHQPQHF. The chain combines TRBV11-2 with TRBJ1-5; 8 bases match TRBD1. The J segment lost 5 bases and the V segment lost 0 bases, leaving 6 bases of the junction unmatched. Germline CDR1 is SGHAT and CDR2 is FQNNGV. The CDR3 covers 16 residues.

The V gene is TRBV19, the J gene TRBJ2-1; D is uncertain. Germline lookup yields CDR1 LNHDA and CDR2 SQIVND (reference sequence). CDR3 size: 13 residues. The V end lost 0 bases, the J end lost 13 bases, and 13 bases lay between the germline ends. Here the CDR3 reads CASSIERFAEQFF. CDR3 in DNA: TGTGCCAGTAGTATAGAACGGTTTGCGGAACAGTTCTTC.

The rearrangement links TRBV7-8 to TRBJ1-3; 7 positions agree with TRBD1. V dropped 5 bases and J dropped 3; count of bases not matched to a gene: 4. The CDR3 consists of 14 residues. CDR1 SGHVS and CDR2 FQNEAQ come from the germline V gene. The CDR3 region is CASSLDRHGNTIYF. Here the CDR3 DNA reads TGTGCCAGCAGCCTGGACAGGCATGGAAACACCATATATTTT.

This chain uses TRBV5-1 with TRBJ2-1; no firm D call. Trimming took off 0 bases at V and 10 bases at J, with 11 bases between the two ends. The CDR3 covers 13 residues. Germline values: CDR1 SGHRS, CDR2 YFSETQ. This chain's CDR3 is CASSLARIEEQFF. CDR3 DNA: TGCGCCAGCAGCTTGGCCAGGATCGAGGAGCAGTTCTTC.

This clone was detected only once. The rearrangement joins TRBV2 to TRBJ1-1; D remains ambiguous. CDR3 size: 17 residues. The V gene lost 7 bases and the J gene lost 3 bases, with 24 bases spanning the gap. Germline V gives CDR1 SNHLY, CDR2 FYNNEI. The CDR3 nucleotides are TGTGCCAGCATTTACGGACGGCGGGCCCACTCTTACACTGAAGCTTTCTTT. Its translation: CASIYGRRAHSYTEAFF.

This sequence joins TRBV30 and TRBJ2-1, with a weak D call TRBD2 (6 bases). The ends were cut back, 3 bases at V and 8 bases at J, with 20 bases in the middle. In germline, CDR1 is GTSNPN, CDR2 SVGIG (reference sequence). CDR3 length: 15 residues. CDR3 nucleotide sequence: TGTGCCTGGAGGGAACCGGAGGGGCAAAAACATGAGCAGTTCTTC. Protein sequence: CAWREPEGQKHEQFF.

This clone appeared once. V usage is TRBV9 and J usage is TRBJ1-1; D is unclear. The germline gives CDR1 SGDLS, CDR2 YYNGEE. The V end lost 2 bases, the J end lost 1 base, and 9 bases lay between the germline ends. The CDR3 runs to 14 residues. This CDR3 is CASSVKERNTEAFF. CDR3 sequence (DNA): TGTGCCAGCAGCGTGAAGGAAAGGAACACTGAAGCTTTCTTT.

The rearrangement uses TRBV24-1 and TRBJ1-2; weak D call: TRBD1 (5 bases). Trimming shortened V by 5 bases and J by 5 bases, and 14 bases separated the two germline ends. Germline CDR1 is KGHDR and CDR2 is SFDVKD. There are 14 residues in the CDR3. CDR3 coding DNA: TGTGCCACCAGTGGGTTGACAGATGAGTATGGCTACACCTTC. Translated: CATSGLTDEYGYTF.

This clone was recorded only once. The chain is built from TRBV16 and TRBJ2-7; 7 nucleotides match TRBD1. From germline, CDR1 is KGHSY and CDR2 FQNENV. The CDR3 has 15 residues. Trimming took 4 bases from V and 2 from J; bases not matched to a gene: 8. In DNA form, the CDR3 reads TGTGCCAGCAGCCGAGCCGGGACAGCGACCTACGAGCAGTACTTC. Translating gives CASSRAGTATYEQYF. The full variable domain, completed using reference TRBV16 and TRBJ2-7, is GEEVAQTPKHLVRGEGQKAKLYCAPIKGHSYVFWYQQVLKNEFKFLISFQNENVFDETGMPKERFSAKCLPNSPCSLEIQATKLEDSAVYFCASSRAGTATYEQYFGPGTRLTVT.

V is TRBV7-2 and J is TRBJ1-2; possible D gene TRBD1, 5 bases. Trimming removed 1 base from V and 2 bases from J, with 5 bases in between. Germline assignment: CDR1 SGHTA and CDR2 FQGNSA. There are 13 residues in the CDR3. The CDR3 DNA follows: TGTGCCAGCAGCTTAGGGGGGAACTATGGCTACACCTTC. This codes for CASSLGGNYGYTF.

The V gene is TRBV15, the J gene TRBJ2-2; D is perhaps TRBD2 (5 bases). The CDR3 length is 16 residues. Germline CDR1 is LNHNV and CDR2 is YYDKDF (reference sequence). V shed 0 bases and J shed 1 base, with 9 bases lying between them. The CDR3 reads CATSREVGGNTGELFF. DNA of the CDR3: TGTGCCACCAGCAGAGAAGTAGGAGGGAACACCGGGGAGCTGTTTTTT.

CDR3 residues: CASSPVEYTGELFF. The CDR3 DNA is TGTGCCAGCAGCCCAGTCGAGTACACCGGGGAGCTGTTTTTT. The chain employs TRBV4-2 and TRBJ2-2; D gene ambiguous. Germline assignment: CDR1 LGHNA and CDR2 YNFKEQ. V lost 4 bases and J 3 bases, leaving 9 bases between the germline ends. There are 14 residues in the CDR3.

The chain has TRBV5-1 and TRBJ1-4; weak D call: TRBD1 (6 bases). Looked up from germline, CDR1 is SGHRS and CDR2 is YFSETQ. CDR3 length: 16 residues. V was pared by 4 bases and J by 3 bases, with 16 bases between. As DNA, the CDR3 is TGCGCCAGCAGCCCGGCCCGACAGGTGTCTAATGAAAAACTGTTTTTT. Translated: CASSPARQVSNEKLFF.

V usage is TRBV4-3 and J usage is TRBJ1-1; D is ambiguous. The CDR3 totals 13 residues. Germline V lookup: CDR1 LGHNA, CDR2 YSLEER. V lost 3 bases and J lost 0, with 5 bases in between. In DNA, the CDR3 is TGCGCCAGCAGCCATCGGGTGAACACTGAAGCTTTCTTT. It specifies CASSHRVNTEAFF.

The V and J genes are TRBV6-5 and TRBJ1-1; unclear D gene. V lost 2 bases and J lost 3, with 13 bases in between. CDR1 and CDR2 (germline): MNHEY, SVGAGI. The CDR3 consists of 15 residues. The CDR3 DNA follows: TGTGCCAGCAGTTACCAACCCGGGCCTCACACTGAAGCTTTCTTT. Amino acid sequence: CASSYQPGPHTEAFF.